The 20 T cell receptor beta chains below all came from one sample that was sequenced in a study of blood T cell repertoires in COVID-19. TCRdb keeps only in-frame clones here, not all; method: immunoSEQ multiplex PCR. The sample shows approximately 340,000 clones, 80% to 90% of them seen only once. Sequencing input: peripheral blood. Every receptor here comes from a man aged 30-40 years with COVID-19, enrolled during active disease.

DNA of the CDR3: TGTGCCAGCAGCCCCATTCGCGGATCCGACACTGAAGCTTTCTTT. Protein product: CASSPIRGSDTEAFF. The chain uses TRBV3-1 (or the pseudogene TRBV3-2) and TRBJ1-1, with no clear D. Germline-derived CDR1 and CDR2 are LGHDT and YNNKEL (reference sequence). V was clipped by 4 bases and J by 3 bases, with 15 bases between them. The CDR3 runs to 15 residues.

This chain connects TRBV4-2 to TRBJ2-1; D is perhaps TRBD2 (5 bases). Per the germline V gene, CDR1 is LGHNA and CDR2 is YNFKEQ. CDR3 length equals 16 residues. V lost 5 bases and J lost 4, with 18 bases in between. The CDR3 bases are TGTGCCAGCAGCTCCCAGAGGACTGGAGGATACAATGAGCAGTTCTTC. Protein product: CASSSQRTGGYNEQFF.

The V and J genes are TRBV6-5 and TRBJ2-7; tentative D call: TRBD2 (5 bases). This CDR3 spans 16 amino acids. Trimming cost V 4 bases and J 7 bases, with 23 bases left between them. Germline values: CDR1 MNHEY, CDR2 SVGAGI. The CDR3 loop reads CASSSRTVVRSGEQYF. The DNA for the CDR3 is TGTGCCAGCAGTTCCCGGACTGTGGTTCGATCGGGTGAGCAGTACTTC.

This clone was detected a few times. This chain links TRBV5-4 with TRBJ2-2; no reliable D call. Deletions cut 2 bases from V and 3 bases from J, with 8 bases between. Germline CDR1 SGHNT, CDR2 YYREEE (reference sequence). The CDR3 loop spans 14 amino acids. In DNA, the CDR3 is TGTGCCAGCAGCTTAGCCCCGGACACCGGGGAGCTGTTTTTT. Protein sequence: CASSLAPDTGELFF.

The V gene is TRBV29-1, the J gene TRBJ2-5; tentatively, D is TRBD1 (6 bases). The CDR3 covers 16 residues. CDR1 and CDR2 from the germline V gene are SQVTM and ANQGSEA. V was pared by 5 bases and J by 1 base, with 20 bases between. CDR3 protein: CSVNPPDSGSQETQYF. The CDR3 bases are TGCAGCGTTAATCCACCGGACAGCGGTTCCCAAGAGACCCAGTACTTC. The variable domain in full, with the rest retrieved from reference TRBV29-1 and TRBJ2-5, is SAVISQKPSRDICQRGTSLTIQCQVDSQVTMMFWYRQQPGQSLTLIATANQGSEATYESGFVIDKFPISRPNLTFSTLTVSNMSPEDSSIYLCSVNPPDSGSQETQYFGPGTRLLVL.

The V and J genes are TRBV9 and TRBJ1-2; a possible D gene is TRBD1 (5 bases). Germline-derived CDR1 and CDR2 are SGDLS and YYNGEE. Trimming left V 0 bases short and J 2 bases short, with 11 bases between. The CDR3 loop spans 15 amino acids. CDR3: CASSVAPGNNYGYTF. As DNA, the CDR3 is TGTGCCAGCAGCGTAGCACCAGGGAACAACTATGGCTACACCTTC. The whole variable domain, filled in from reference TRBV9 and TRBJ1-2, reads DSGVTQTPKHLITATGQRVTLRCSPRSGDLSVYWYQQSLDQGLQFLIQYYNGEERAKGNILERFSAQQFPDLHSELNLSSLELGDSALYFCASSVAPGNNYGYTFGSGTRLTVV.

V and J are TRBV6-6 and TRBJ2-5; possibly TRBD2 for D (5 bases). Germline V gene lookup returns CDR1 MNHNY and CDR2 SVGAGI (reference sequence). CDR3 length: 14 residues. The V end was cut by 4 bases, the J end by 5 bases, with 14 bases between. This CDR3 is CASSLEGREETQYF. The CDR3 DNA is TGTGCCAGCAGTTTAGAGGGTAGGGAGGAGACCCAGTACTTC.

There are a few counts of this clone. The genes are TRBV28 and TRBJ1-2, with TRBD1 identical over 7 bases. Germline V CDR1 and CDR2: MDHEN, SYDVKM. J was trimmed by 3 bases and V by 9 bases; bases with no gene match: 1. CDR3 length equals 11 residues. As DNA, the CDR3 is TGTGCCAGTACAGGGGACTATGGCTACACCTTC. Encoded protein: CASTGDYGYTF.

V is TRBV6-6 and J is TRBJ1-6, with 9 bases aligning to TRBD1. The CDR3 sequence is 15 residues long. Trimming at V came to 4 bases and at J to 10 bases, leaving 8 bases not matched to a gene. The V gene's germline CDR1 is MNHNY and CDR2 SVGAGI (reference sequence). CDR3: CASSSQTGGTSPLHF. CDR3 DNA: TGTGCCAGCAGTTCCCAAACAGGGGGCACATCACCCCTCCACTTT.

The chain employs TRBV7-2 and TRBJ2-3, with TRBD2 matching 7 bases. The CDR3 covers 15 residues. Looked up from germline, CDR1 is SGHTA and CDR2 is FQGNSA. Unmatched junction bases numbered 5, after V lost 5 bases and J lost 0 bases. In DNA, the CDR3 is TGTGCCAGCAGCCCTAGCGGAATTAGCACAGATACGCAGTATTTT. The encoded protein is CASSPSGISTDTQYF. The complete variable domain, with remaining parts taken from reference TRBV7-2 and TRBJ2-3, reads GAGVSQSPSNKVTEKGKDVELRCDPISGHTALYWYRQSLGQGLEFLIYFQGNSAPDKSGLPSDRFSAERTGGSVSTLTIQRTQQEDSAVYLCASSPSGISTDTQYFGPGTRLTVL.

The chain carries TRBV4-2 and TRBJ1-2; 7 nucleotides line up with TRBD1. This CDR3 spans 18 amino acids. Germline values: CDR1 LGHNA, CDR2 YNFKEQ. The V and J ends lost 3 bases and 5 bases, in that order; junction bases with no gene match: 18. Written as DNA, the CDR3 is TGTGCCAGCAGCCAGGGACAGAGAGTGTATCGGGCAACGTATGGCTACACCTTC. Amino acid sequence: CASSQGQRVYRATYGYTF.

The V gene is TRBV19, the J gene TRBJ1-1, with 7 bases that match TRBD1. The CDR3 length is 18 residues. The germline V gene has CDR1 LNHDA and CDR2 SQIVND (reference sequence). The V and J ends lost 4 bases and 1 base, in that order; junction bases with no gene match: 15. The CDR3 reads CASSRARDRDGENTEAFF. The CDR3 DNA reads TGTGCCAGTAGTAGGGCCCGGGACAGAGATGGAGAGAACACTGAAGCTTTCTTT.

The V and J genes are TRBV7-2 and TRBJ2-7, with 11 bases identical to TRBD1. Trimming removed 6 bases from V and 5 bases from J; junction bases left unmatched: 6. This CDR3 has 14 amino acids. From germline, CDR1 is SGHTA and CDR2 FQGNSA. The CDR3 here is CASRNRDRGDEQYF. The CDR3 DNA is TGTGCCAGCAGAAACCGGGACAGGGGGGACGAGCAGTACTTC.

This chain uses TRBV9 with TRBJ1-5; no firm D call. The CDR3 covers 15 residues. Deletions cut 0 bases from V and 6 bases from J, with 13 bases between. The V gene's germline CDR1 is SGDLS and CDR2 YYNGEE. The CDR3 is CASSVAATGSQPQHF. The CDR3 nucleotides are TGTGCCAGCAGCGTAGCCGCGACGGGGTCTCAGCCCCAGCATTTT. Variable domain in full (rest from reference TRBV9 and TRBJ1-5): DSGVTQTPKHLITATGQRVTLRCSPRSGDLSVYWYQQSLDQGLQFLIQYYNGEERAKGNILERFSAQQFPDLHSELNLSSLELGDSALYFCASSVAATGSQPQHFGDGTRLSIL.

This chain connects TRBV5-1 to TRBJ2-3; 11 positions match TRBD2. Losses at the gene ends were 3 bases for V and 0 bases for J; bases not matched to a gene: 6. Germline values: CDR1 SGHRS, CDR2 YFSETQ. This CDR3 contains 17 residues. The CDR3 DNA follows: TGCGCCAGCAGCTCCGGGACTAGCGGAACTAGCACAGATACGCAGTATTTT. Protein product: CASSSGTSGTSTDTQYF.

The gene calls are TRBV19 and TRBJ2-3; D remains ambiguous. The CDR3 contains 16 residues. The V end lost 2 bases, the J end lost 1 base, and 13 bases lay between the germline ends. In germline, CDR1 is LNHDA, CDR2 SQIVND (reference sequence). The CDR3 bases are TGTGCCAGTAGTATAATGAGCAGGTATGGCACAGATACGCAGTATTTT. Translated, it gives CASSIMSRYGTDTQYF.

The chain carries TRBV4-3 and TRBJ1-2, with 9 nucleotides matching TRBD1. Germline CDR1 reads LGHNA; CDR2 reads YSLEER. The CDR3 spans 17 residues. The trim removed 4 bases at V and 0 bases at J, leaving 9 bases unmatched. The CDR3 nucleotides read TGCGCCAGCAGCCCTACGGGACAGGGCCTTGCTAACTATGGCTACACCTTC. This translates into CASSPTGQGLANYGYTF.

The chain recombines TRBV4-1 with TRBJ2-2, with D uncertain. The V end was cut by 5 bases, the J end by 0 bases, with 13 bases between. Germline CDR1 MGHRA, CDR2 YSYEKL. This CDR3 is 16 amino acids long. CDR3 in amino acids: CASSERWSANTGELFF. The CDR3 nucleotides read TGCGCCAGCAGCGAACGTTGGTCGGCGAACACCGGGGAGCTGTTTTTT.

The J gene is TRBJ2-1, the V gene TRBV11-3, with TRBD2 identical over 7 bases. With V trimmed by 6 bases and J by 4 bases, 6 bases remained unmatched. The CDR3 consists of 14 residues. CDR1 SGHNT and CDR2 YENEEA come from the germline V gene. CDR3 residues: CASSRGGEYNEQFF. The CDR3 DNA reads TGTGCCAGCAGTAGGGGAGGGGAGTACAATGAGCAGTTCTTC.

V gene TRBV27 combines with J gene TRBJ2-1; D unclear. In germline, CDR1 is MNHEY, CDR2 SMNVEV (reference sequence). Trimming took off 7 bases at V and 4 bases at J, with 5 bases between the two ends. The CDR3 has 11 residues. The CDR3 sequence is CASNSYNEQFF. The CDR3 DNA reads TGTGCCAGCAACTCGTACAATGAGCAGTTCTTC.